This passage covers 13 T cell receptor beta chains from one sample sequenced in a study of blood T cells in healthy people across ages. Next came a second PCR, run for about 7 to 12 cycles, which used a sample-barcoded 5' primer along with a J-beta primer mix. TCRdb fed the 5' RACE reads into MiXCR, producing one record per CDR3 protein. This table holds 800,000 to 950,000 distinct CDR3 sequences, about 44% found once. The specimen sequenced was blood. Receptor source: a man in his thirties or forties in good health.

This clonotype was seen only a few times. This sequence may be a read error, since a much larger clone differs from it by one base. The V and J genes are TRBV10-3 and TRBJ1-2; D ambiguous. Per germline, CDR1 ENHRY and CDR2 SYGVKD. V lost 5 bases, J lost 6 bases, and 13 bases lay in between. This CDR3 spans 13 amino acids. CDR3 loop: CAISLKDGDGYTF. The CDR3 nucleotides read TGTGCCATCAGTTTAAAGGACGGGGATGGCTACACCTTC.

The CDR3 coding sequence is TGTGCCAGCAGTTCGTCGGGACAGGGAGTAAAAAACATTCAGTACTTC. This translates into CASSSSGQGVKNIQYF. The V and J genes are TRBV28 and TRBJ2-4, with 9 bases identical to TRBD1. This CDR3 comprises 16 residues. Germline values: CDR1 MDHEN, CDR2 SYDVKM. V was pared by 4 bases and J by 4 bases, with 8 bases of the junction left unmatched.

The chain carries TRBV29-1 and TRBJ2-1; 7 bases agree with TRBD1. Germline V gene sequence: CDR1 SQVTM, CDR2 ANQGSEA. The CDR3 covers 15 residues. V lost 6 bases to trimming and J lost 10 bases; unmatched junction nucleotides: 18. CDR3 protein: CSVAGDSERAYEQFF. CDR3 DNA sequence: TGCAGCGTCGCCGGGGACAGCGAGAGAGCCTACGAGCAGTTCTTC.

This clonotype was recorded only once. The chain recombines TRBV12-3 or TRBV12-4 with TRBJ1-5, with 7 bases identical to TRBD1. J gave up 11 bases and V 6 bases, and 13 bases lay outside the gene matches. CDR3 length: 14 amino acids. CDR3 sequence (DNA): TGTGCCAGCAGCACTGGCAGGGGGGATGGGGCCCAGCATTTT. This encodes CASSTGRGDGAQHF.

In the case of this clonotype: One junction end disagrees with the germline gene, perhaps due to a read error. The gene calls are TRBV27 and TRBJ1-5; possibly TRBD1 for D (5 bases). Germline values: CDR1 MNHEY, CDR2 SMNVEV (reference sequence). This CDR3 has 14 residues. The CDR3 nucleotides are TGTGCCTGCAGGCGTGGGGGGAACAATCAGCCCCAGCATTTT. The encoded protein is CACRRGGNNQPQHF.

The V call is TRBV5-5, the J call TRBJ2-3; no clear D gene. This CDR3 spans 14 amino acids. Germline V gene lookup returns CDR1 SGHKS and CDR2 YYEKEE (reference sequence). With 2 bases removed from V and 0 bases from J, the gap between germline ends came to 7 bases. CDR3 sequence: CASSLNRSTDTQYF. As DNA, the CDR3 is TGTGCCAGCAGCTTAAACAGAAGCACAGATACGCAGTATTTT.

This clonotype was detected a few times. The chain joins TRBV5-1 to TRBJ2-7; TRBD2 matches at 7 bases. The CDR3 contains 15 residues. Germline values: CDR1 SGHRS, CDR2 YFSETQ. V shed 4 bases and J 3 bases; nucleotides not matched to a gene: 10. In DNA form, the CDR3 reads TGCGCCAGCAGCGGGGGGGGAGCAGGATTCTACGAGCAGTACTTC. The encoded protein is CASSGGGAGFYEQYF.

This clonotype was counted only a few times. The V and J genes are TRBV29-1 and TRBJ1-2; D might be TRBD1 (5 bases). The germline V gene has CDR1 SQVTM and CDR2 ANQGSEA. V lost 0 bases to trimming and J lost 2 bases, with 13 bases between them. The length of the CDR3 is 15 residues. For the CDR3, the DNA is TGCAGCGTTGAAGATCCGAAGGGGAGAAACTATGGCTACACCTTC. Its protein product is CSVEDPKGRNYGYTF. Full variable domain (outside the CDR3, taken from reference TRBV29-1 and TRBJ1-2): SAVISQKPSRDICQRGTSLTIQCQVDSQVTMMFWYRQQPGQSLTLIATANQGSEATYESGFVIDKFPISRPNLTFSTLTVSNMSPEDSSIYLCSVEDPKGRNYGYTFGSGTRLTVV.

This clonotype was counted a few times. This CDR3 reads CASSHQGVDEKLFF. The DNA for the CDR3 is TGTGCCAGCAGCCATCAGGGGGTAGATGAAAAACTGTTTTTT. The chain couples TRBV3-1 to TRBJ1-4, with 7 bases lining up with TRBD1. V lost 3 bases and J lost 6; bases outside the gene matches: 4. Germline V lookup: CDR1 LGHDT, CDR2 YNNKEL (reference sequence). The CDR3 totals 14 residues.

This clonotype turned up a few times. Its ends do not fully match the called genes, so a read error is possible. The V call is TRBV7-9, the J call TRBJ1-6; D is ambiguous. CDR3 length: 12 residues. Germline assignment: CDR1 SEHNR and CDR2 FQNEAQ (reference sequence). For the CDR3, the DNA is TGTTCCAGCAGCTTAGAGAGTTCACCCCTCCACTTT. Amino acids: CSSSLESSPLHF.

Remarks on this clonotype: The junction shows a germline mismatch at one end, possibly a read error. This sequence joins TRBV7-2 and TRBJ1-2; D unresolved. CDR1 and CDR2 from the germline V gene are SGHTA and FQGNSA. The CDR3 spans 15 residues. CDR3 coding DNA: TGTGCCAGCAGCCCGACTCTGACGGATAACTTTGGCTACACCTTC. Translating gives CASSPTLTDNFGYTF.

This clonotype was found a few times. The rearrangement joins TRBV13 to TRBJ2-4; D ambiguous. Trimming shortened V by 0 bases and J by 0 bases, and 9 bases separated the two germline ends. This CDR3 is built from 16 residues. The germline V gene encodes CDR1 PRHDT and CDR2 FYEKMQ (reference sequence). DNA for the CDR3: TGTGCCAGCAGCTTAGGTGGCAGTCAAGCCAAAAACATTCAGTACTTC. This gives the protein CASSLGGSQAKNIQYF.

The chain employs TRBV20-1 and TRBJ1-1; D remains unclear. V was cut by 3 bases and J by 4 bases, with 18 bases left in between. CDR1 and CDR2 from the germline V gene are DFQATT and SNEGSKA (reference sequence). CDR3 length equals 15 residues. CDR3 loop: CSASFMSSSLTEAFF. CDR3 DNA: TGCAGTGCTAGTTTTATGAGCAGTTCACTCACTGAAGCTTTCTTT.